These 26 T cell receptor beta chains came from one sample sequenced in a study of blood T cell repertoires in COVID-19 (TCRdb year 2020). The library was obtained by the immunoSEQ multiplex PCR assay. TCRdb holds this immuneACCESS table with in-frame rearrangements only. Some clones are missing; in checked studies, unresolved V genes explain under half, and the rest has no known cause. The sample table contains approximately 300,000 clones; only one count was recorded for around 90% of them. 6.3% of the sample comes from the top ten. Sequenced: peripheral blood. The source of these receptors is a woman in her forties or fifties with COVID-19, enrolled during active disease.

This chain joins TRBV2 and TRBJ2-1; 9 bases map to TRBD2. V lost 8 bases, J lost 7 bases, and 12 bases stayed unmatched. Germline CDR1 reads SNHLY; CDR2 reads FYNNEI. The CDR3 consists of 15 residues. The CDR3, as DNA: TGTGCCAGCCGAGGGGCTAGCGGGACATGGAATGAGCAGTTCTTC. It translates to CASRGASGTWNEQFF.

The chain employs TRBV5-4 and TRBJ1-2; TRBD1 aligns across 8 bases. The CDR3 has 15 amino acids. J was trimmed by 3 bases and V by 4 bases; bases with no gene match: 8. Germline loops: CDR1 SGHNT, CDR2 YYREEE (reference sequence). In DNA form, the CDR3 reads TGTGCCAGCAGCAAGCCTTCGACAGGGGACTATGGCTACACCTTC. It translates to CASSKPSTGDYGYTF.

The chain joins TRBV5-6 to TRBJ2-3; D unresolved. This CDR3 is 14 amino acids long. CDR1 is SGHDT, CDR2 YYEEEE, per germline. Trimming took 4 bases from V and 3 from J, leaving 12 bases between them. CDR3 sequence reads: CASSPGDFTDTQYF. In DNA form, the CDR3 reads TGTGCCAGCAGCCCCGGAGACTTTACAGATACGCAGTATTTT.

The V gene is TRBV9, the J gene TRBJ2-1, with 15 nucleotides matching TRBD2. With 3 bases clipped from V and 6 bases from J, the junction kept 7 bases outside the gene matches. Germline V gene data show CDR1 as SGDLS and CDR2 as YYNGEE. The CDR3 covers 17 residues. Here the CDR3 reads CASSGWTSGRGSNEQFF. CDR3 coding DNA: TGTGCCAGCAGCGGATGGACTAGCGGGAGGGGAAGCAATGAGCAGTTCTTC.

The genes are TRBV6-2 or TRBV6-3 and TRBJ1-6, with TRBD1 matching 10 bases. Germline lookup yields CDR1 MNHEY and CDR2 SVGEGT. CDR3 length equals 16 residues. Trimming cost V 3 bases and J 7 bases; bases outside gene matches: 6. Here the CDR3 reads CASSYGTGVWNSPLHF. CDR3 bases: TGTGCCAGCAGTTATGGGACAGGGGTGTGGAATTCACCCCTCCACTTT.

This clone came up once. The J gene is TRBJ2-7, the V gene TRBV28; TRBD2 matches at 8 bases. The V gene end was trimmed by 4 bases and the J gene end by 4 bases; junction bases not matched to a gene: 15. CDR3 length equals 17 residues. Germline assignment: CDR1 MDHEN and CDR2 SYDVKM. The CDR3 DNA reads TGTGCCAGCAGTTCCCTTTCTAGCGGGTGGGTTGGTTACGAGCAGTACTTC. Protein: CASSSLSSGWVGYEQYF. Full variable domain (missing parts from reference TRBV28 and TRBJ2-7): DVKVTQSSRYLVKRTGEKVFLECVQDMDHENMFWYRQDPGLGLRLIYFSYDVKMKEKGDIPEGYSVSREKKERFSLILESASTNQTSMYLCASSSLSSGWVGYEQYFGPGTRLTVT.

The rearrangement joins TRBV5-1 to TRBJ2-7; D possibly corresponds to TRBD1 (6 bases). The CDR3 runs to 15 residues. Germline V gene data show CDR1 as SGHRS and CDR2 as YFSETQ. V lost 0 bases and J lost 3, with 13 bases in between. CDR3 DNA sequence: TGCGCCAGCAGCTTGGACCCCGGGACACTCTACGAGCAGTACTTC. Protein: CASSLDPGTLYEQYF. Together with reference TRBV5-1 and TRBJ2-7, the CDR3 gives the full variable domain: KAGVTQTPRYLIKTRGQQVTLSCSPISGHRSVSWYQQTPGQGLQFLFEYFSETQRNKGNFPGRFSGRQFSNSRSEMNVSTLELGDSALYLCASSLDPGTLYEQYFGPGTRLTVT.

The J gene is TRBJ1-3, the V gene TRBV6-6; D unresolved. Trimming took 6 bases from V and 0 from J, leaving 9 bases between them. The CDR3 contains 14 residues. The germline V gene has CDR1 MNHNY and CDR2 SVGAGI (reference sequence). DNA for the CDR3: TGTGCCAGCAGCCCCCTGAGCTCTGGAAACACCATATATTTT. Protein: CASSPLSSGNTIYF.

The chain is built from TRBV5-5 and TRBJ2-2; a possible D gene is TRBD2 (6 bases). The CDR3 consists of 17 residues. Between the trimmed V and J ends, which lost 4 bases and 6 bases, there was a span of 22 bases. In germline, CDR1 is SGHKS, CDR2 YYEKEE (reference sequence). The CDR3 loop reads CASSRILAGSEAGELFF. CDR3 bases: TGTGCCAGCAGCCGCATACTAGCAGGGAGTGAAGCCGGGGAGCTGTTTTTT.

The V gene is TRBV24-1, the J gene TRBJ2-2; TRBD1 aligns across 10 bases. This CDR3 region has 16 residues. The germline gives CDR1 KGHDR, CDR2 SFDVKD. With 2 bases clipped from V and 3 bases from J, the junction kept 2 bases outside the gene matches. In DNA form, the CDR3 reads TGTGCCACCAGTGATTGGACAGGGGGAGACACCGGGGAGCTGTTTTTT. Amino acid sequence: CATSDWTGGDTGELFF.

The chain recombines TRBV9 with TRBJ1-2; 9 positions agree with TRBD1. CDR1 and CDR2 from the germline V gene are SGDLS and YYNGEE. Trimming removed 4 bases from V and 2 bases from J; junction bases left unmatched: 18. The CDR3 sequence is 19 residues long. CDR3 sequence (DNA): TGTGCCAGCAGCCCCCGTCCCGGGACAGGGATTAGATCGAACTATGGCTACACCTTC. This codes for CASSPRPGTGIRSNYGYTF.

The chain has TRBV7-8 and TRBJ2-7; a weak D match, TRBD1 (5 bases). The CDR3 is 15 amino acids. V lost 3 bases, J lost 3 bases, and 15 bases lay in between. Germline CDR1 is SGHVS and CDR2 is FQNEAQ. The CDR3 here is CASSFGAVSYYEQYF. In DNA form, the CDR3 reads TGTGCCAGCAGCTTTGGGGCGGTATCCTACTACGAGCAGTACTTC.

This chain joins TRBV5-1 and TRBJ1-5; a weak D match, TRBD1 (6 bases). The CDR3 contains 15 residues. From germline, CDR1 is SGHRS and CDR2 YFSETQ. Trimming left V 3 bases short and J 3 bases short, with 13 bases between. As DNA, the CDR3 is TGCGCCAGCAGCTGGGGGCCGGGACCCAATCAGCCCCAGCATTTT. This codes for CASSWGPGPNQPQHF.

This chain connects TRBV5-1 to TRBJ2-7, with 12 bases that match TRBD1. The V gene end was trimmed by 4 bases and the J gene end by 4 bases; junction bases not matched to a gene: 3. The CDR3 spans 14 residues. Germline V gene lookup returns CDR1 SGHRS and CDR2 YFSETQ. This CDR3 reads CASSGTGGQYEQYF. As DNA, the CDR3 is TGCGCCAGCAGCGGGACAGGGGGCCAGTACGAGCAGTACTTC.

For the CDR3, the DNA is TGTGCCAGCAGCCTCAGACTAGCGGGAGTAGGGGAGCAGTACTTC. This gives the protein CASSLRLAGVGEQYF. V and J are TRBV9 and TRBJ2-7; 12 positions agree with TRBD2. J gave up 7 bases and V 4 bases, and 9 bases lay outside the gene matches. The CDR3 runs to 15 residues. Germline V lookup: CDR1 SGDLS, CDR2 YYNGEE.

This clone was seen only once. The chain recombines TRBV4-3 with TRBJ2-5; the D is unclear. The CDR3 is 13 amino acids. V was shortened by 1 base and J by 5 bases, with 8 bases between the two germline ends. From germline, CDR1 is LGHNA and CDR2 YSLEER. CDR3 protein: CASSQAFGETQYF. DNA for the CDR3: TGCGCCAGCAGCCAAGCATTCGGGGAGACCCAGTACTTC.

The chain uses TRBV2 and TRBJ2-4; TRBD1 matches 8 bases. The CDR3 is 12 amino acids. V dropped 5 bases and J dropped 9; count of bases not matched to a gene: 3. Germline assignment: CDR1 SNHLY and CDR2 FYNNEI. CDR3 nucleotides: TGTGCCAGCAGTCAGGGGGCAGGCATTCAGTACTTC. It is translated as CASSQGAGIQYF.

The chain combines TRBV7-3 with TRBJ2-3, with 11 bases fitting TRBD2. The CDR3 is 15 amino acids. CDR1 and CDR2 from the germline V gene are SGHTA and FQGTGA. The V and J ends lost 5 bases and 5 bases, in that order; junction bases with no gene match: 6. This CDR3 reads CASSPLAGGRDTQYF. The CDR3, as DNA: TGTGCCAGCAGCCCCTTAGCGGGAGGGAGAGATACGCAGTATTTT.

The chain uses TRBV24-1 and TRBJ1-3; 8 nucleotides line up with TRBD1. The J segment lost 2 bases and the V segment lost 3 bases, leaving 5 bases of the junction unmatched. Germline V CDR1 and CDR2: KGHDR, SFDVKD. The CDR3 has 16 residues. The CDR3 region is CATSDGGTGTGNTIYF. For the CDR3, the DNA is TGTGCCACCAGTGATGGAGGGACAGGAACTGGAAACACCATATATTTT.

V and J are TRBV27 and TRBJ2-5; weak D call: TRBD1 (6 bases). There are 13 residues in the CDR3. Trimming removed 5 bases at V and 5 bases at J, with 12 bases between. Germline CDR1 and CDR2: MNHEY and SMNVEV (reference sequence). This CDR3 reads CASSPTGLETQYF. Here the CDR3 DNA reads TGTGCCAGCAGTCCCACAGGGCTGGAGACCCAGTACTTC.

The gene calls are TRBV7-2 and TRBJ2-5; 8 bases agree with TRBD1. The CDR3 consists of 15 residues. Germline CDR1 SGHTA, CDR2 FQGNSA. V gave up 1 base and J gave up 2 bases; unmatched junction bases: 3. CDR3 residues: CASSLVGDRQETQYF. Here the CDR3 DNA reads TGTGCCAGCAGCTTAGTGGGGGACAGGCAAGAGACCCAGTACTTC.

The genes are TRBV6-1 and TRBJ1-5; 8 bases line up with TRBD1. In germline, CDR1 is MNHNS, CDR2 SASEGT. Unmatched junction bases numbered 12, after V lost 5 bases and J lost 0 bases. The CDR3 is 18 residues long. This CDR3 is CASSKGQGRELSNQPQHF. The CDR3 nucleotides are TGTGCCAGCAGTAAAGGACAGGGCCGGGAGCTTAGCAATCAGCCCCAGCATTTT.

CDR3 sequence (DNA): TGTGCCAGCAGCGTAGGTTGGACTAGCGGGAGTTCAGATACGCAGTATTTT. It codes for CASSVGWTSGSSDTQYF. The chain uses TRBV9 and TRBJ2-3; 13 positions match TRBD2. This CDR3 contains 17 residues. Germline V lookup: CDR1 SGDLS, CDR2 YYNGEE. With V trimmed by 0 bases and J by 4 bases, 5 bases remained unmatched.

V gene TRBV7-2 combines with J gene TRBJ1-5; maybe TRBD1 (5 bases). V shed 3 bases and J shed 6 bases, with 12 bases lying between them. Germline assignment: CDR1 SGHTA and CDR2 FQGNSA. This CDR3 contains 14 residues. The CDR3 bases are TGTGCCAGCAGCTTTCAGGGAACTGCTCAGCCCCAGCATTTT. Amino acid sequence: CASSFQGTAQPQHF.

This clone was seen once. Other DNA sequences of this sample code for an identical CDR3. The V call is TRBV19, the J call TRBJ2-7; 7 bases fit TRBD1. The germline gives CDR1 LNHDA, CDR2 SQIVND (reference sequence). V lost 3 bases to trimming and J lost 0 bases; unmatched junction nucleotides: 5. This CDR3 is 15 amino acids long. CDR3 DNA: TGTGCCAGTAGTATTGGCTCAGGGGGCTCCTACGAGCAGTACTTC. It is translated as CASSIGSGGSYEQYF. Combining the CDR3 with reference TRBV19 and TRBJ2-7 gives the whole variable domain DGGITQSPKYLFRKEGQNVTLSCEQNLNHDAMYWYRQDPGQGLRLIYYSQIVNDFQKGDIAEGYSVSREKKESFPLTVTSAQKNPTAFYLCASSIGSGGSYEQYFGPGTRLTVT.

In its sample, this clone was seen a few times. The V call is TRBV5-1, the J call TRBJ2-1; TRBD2 matches at 14 bases. Germline loops: CDR1 SGHRS, CDR2 YFSETQ. The junction had 15 bases not matched to a gene; V was cut back by 4 bases and J by 9 bases. This CDR3 comprises 18 residues. The CDR3 protein is CASSPSSGTSGRGGEQFF. As DNA, the CDR3 is TGCGCCAGCAGCCCTTCATCCGGGACTAGCGGGAGAGGGGGTGAGCAGTTCTTC.